This is a list of T cell receptor beta chains from one sample in a study of T-cell reconstitution after alpha-beta-depleted transplantation in children. One entry per CDR3 protein results from TCRdb running MiXCR on the PCR reads. Of a few hundred thousand distinct CDR3 sequences detected, roughly 7.8% appear once; the ten largest clones hold approximately 9.1%. The sequencing here drew on peripheral blood, taken 360 days after TCRalphabeta/CD19-depleted stem cell transplant. These receptors came from a female patient aged 2-15 years who had a stem cell transplant for Fanconi anemia, so the T cells may come from the graft donor. Both conserved end residues are part of each CDR3. The D gene is left open where the match is weak. Not every row has a clone size; where given, it reads once, few, many or a size class.

v_gene,j_gene,abundance,d_gene,CDR3aa,CDR3nt
TRBV5-1,TRBJ2-1,many,TRBD2,CASSLSAGGADEQFF,TGCGCCAGCAGCTTGTCGGCGGGAGGGGCGGATGAGCAGTTCTTC
TRBV6-4,TRBJ2-2,many,TRBD1,CASSDGTGNTGELFF,TGTGCCAGCAGTGACGGGACAGGGAACACCGGGGAGCTGTTTTTT
TRBV20-1,TRBJ2-4,-,-,CSATFIAKNIQYF,TGCAGTGCGACCTTCATAGCCAAAAACATTCAGTACTTC
TRBV28,TRBJ2-3,-,TRBD2,CASRPRTSGGPSTDTQYF,TGTGCCAGCAGACCCCGGACTAGCGGGGGGCCTAGCACAGATACGCAGTATTTT
TRBV19,TRBJ2-1,-,-,CASSTREVPSYNEQFF,TGTGCCAGTAGTACTCGCGAGGTACCTTCCTACAATGAGCAGTTCTTC
TRBV6-1,TRBJ1-3,-,TRBD1,CASSALIGGFSGNTIYF,TGTGCCAGCAGTGCCTTAATAGGGGGCTTCTCTGGAAACACCATATATTTT
TRBV12-3/TRBV12-4,TRBJ1-6,many,-,CASSFSRHNSPLHF,TGTGCCAGCAGTTTCAGCAGACATAATTCACCCCTCCACTTT
TRBV5-1,TRBJ2-1,-,TRBD1,CASSFGTGVFNEQFF,TGCGCCAGCAGCTTTGGGACAGGGGTTTTTAATGAGCAGTTCTTC
TRBV27,TRBJ2-1,many,-,CASSTPKVGYNEQFF,TGTGCCAGCAGTACACCGAAGGTCGGGTACAATGAGCAGTTCTTC
TRBV3-1,TRBJ2-3,many,-,CASSSTTGESTDTQYF,TGTGCCAGCAGCAGTACCACGGGGGAGAGCACAGATACGCAGTATTTT
TRBV11-3,TRBJ2-1,-,TRBD1,CASSLGPPGTGLNEQFF,TGTGCCAGCAGCTTAGGACCCCCCGGGACAGGGTTAAATGAGCAGTTCTTC
TRBV6-1,TRBJ1-2,-,-,CASSKTENYGYTF,TGTGCCAGCAGTAAGACAGAAAACTATGGCTACACCTTC
TRBV5-1,TRBJ2-5,many,-,CASSFSGFQVTQYF,TGCGCCAGCAGCTTTTCGGGATTCCAAGTGACCCAGTACTTC
TRBV7-8,TRBJ2-7,many,-,CASSLVLTEFYEQYF,TGTGCCAGCAGCTTAGTTTTGACAGAGTTCTACGAGCAGTACTTC
TRBV28,TRBJ1-6,-,-,CASRVPRSPLHF,TGTGCCAGCAGGGTTCCTCGGTCACCCCTCCACTTT
TRBV28,TRBJ2-3,many,-,CASSLLAPDTQYF,TGTGCCAGCAGTTTATTGGCCCCAGATACGCAGTATTTT
TRBV6-5,TRBJ1-5,few,TRBD1,CASSYSGQGSQPQHF,TGTGCCAGCAGTTACTCGGGACAGGGGAGTCAGCCCCAGCATTTT
TRBV12-3/TRBV12-4,TRBJ2-1,many,-,CASSSFQGGNEQFF,TGTGCCAGCAGTTCGTTTCAGGGCGGGAATGAGCAGTTCTTC
TRBV3-1,TRBJ2-5,few,-,CASSLGVAVQETQYF,TGTGCCAGCAGCCTAGGGGTAGCGGTTCAAGAGACCCAGTACTTC
TRBV19,TRBJ2-2,-,TRBD1,CASSIGRVGTGPAQGTAGELFF,TGTGCCAGTAGTATAGGTCGTGTCGGGACAGGGCCTGCCCAGGGGACGGCCGGGGAGCTGTTTTTT
TRBV28,TRBJ2-5,-,TRBD1,CASRTPGQGAKTQYF,TGTGCCAGCAGGACACCGGGACAGGGGGCGAAGACCCAGTACTTC
TRBV4-2,TRBJ2-1,-,TRBD2,CASSLGSGGAYNEQFF,TGTGCCAGCAGCCTAGGTAGCGGGGGGGCCTACAATGAGCAGTTCTTC
TRBV6-5,TRBJ1-3,few,-,CASSYSGGNTIYF,TGTGCCAGCAGTTACTCGGGAGGAAACACCATATATTTT
TRBV7-2,TRBJ2-4,few,-,CASTFEDDIQYF,TGTGCCAGCACCTTCGAGGATGACATTCAGTACTTC
TRBV29-1,TRBJ2-3,many,-,CSVRGRNTDTQYF,TGCAGCGTTCGGGGACGGAACACAGATACGCAGTATTTT
TRBV11-2,TRBJ2-5,-,-,CASLQTGLKETQYF,TGTGCCAGCCTCCAGACGGGACTTAAAGAGACCCAGTACTTC
TRBV5-1,TRBJ1-1,many,TRBD1,CASSFAGTGGGLNTEAFF,TGCGCCAGCAGCTTTGCCGGGACAGGGGGCGGTCTGAACACTGAAGCTTTCTTT
TRBV12-3/TRBV12-4,TRBJ2-2,many,TRBD1,CASSIGQGSTGELFF,TGTGCCAGCAGCATCGGACAGGGCAGCACCGGGGAGCTGTTTTTT
TRBV5-4,TRBJ2-3,-,TRBD1,CASSFGVDRSADTQYF,TGTGCCAGCAGCTTTGGGGTGGACAGGAGCGCAGATACGCAGTATTTT
TRBV7-2,TRBJ1-2,many,-,CASSLGGLPSYGYTF,TGTGCCAGCAGCTTAGGAGGGCTGCCCTCGTATGGCTACACCTTC
TRBV12-3/TRBV12-4,TRBJ1-2,many,-,CASSSTGLYGYTF,TGTGCCAGCAGCTCAACAGGGCTCTATGGCTACACCTTC
TRBV15,TRBJ2-7,-,-,CATSRDLAVSYEQYF,TGTGCCACCAGCAGAGATTTGGCCGTCTCCTACGAGCAGTACTTC
TRBV7-2,TRBJ2-1,-,TRBD2,CASSFDWGGNEQFF,TGTGCCAGCAGCTTCGACTGGGGGGGGAATGAGCAGTTCTTC
TRBV28,TRBJ2-5,many,-,CASSFNSRPVVETQYF,TGTGCCAGCAGTTTTAATTCGCGGCCCGTAGTGGAGACCCAGTACTTC
TRBV4-2,TRBJ1-2,-,-,CASSHLLGGNPHYGYTF,TGTGCCAGCAGCCATTTGTTAGGTGGCAACCCGCACTATGGCTACACCTTC
TRBV5-1,TRBJ2-1,many,TRBD2,CASSRGGLAGGFVNYNEQFF,TGCGCCAGCAGCCGAGGGGGACTAGCGGGGGGGTTCGTGAATTACAATGAGCAGTTCTTC
TRBV2,TRBJ1-1,few,-,CASIRGMNTEAFF,TGTGCCAGCATTCGGGGAATGAACACTGAAGCTTTCTTT
TRBV20-1,TRBJ1-2,-,-,CSARGGESRYGYTF,TGCAGTGCTAGAGGAGGGGAGTCGCGCTATGGCTACACCTTC
TRBV29-1,TRBJ2-7,many,-,CSVEDRGGGDEQYF,TGCAGCGTTGAAGATAGGGGGGGAGGGGACGAGCAGTACTTC
TRBV6-2/TRBV6-3,TRBJ2-3,few,-,CASRKTGTLTDTQYF,TGTGCCAGCAGAAAAACCGGGACCCTCACAGATACGCAGTATTTT
TRBV7-3,TRBJ1-5,many,-,CASSLDRNQPQHF,TGTGCCAGCAGCTTAGACCGGAATCAGCCCCAGCATTTT
TRBV28,TRBJ2-4,many,-,CASSSYGSKNIQYF,TGTGCCAGCAGTTCATACGGTTCCAAAAACATTCAGTACTTC
TRBV27,TRBJ2-1,many,-,CASRDSLGYNEQFF,TGTGCCAGCAGGGACAGTCTCGGGTACAATGAGCAGTTCTTC
TRBV10-2,TRBJ1-1,many,TRBD1,CASSAGQVWNTEAFF,TGCGCCAGCAGTGCCGGACAGGTTTGGAACACTGAAGCTTTCTTT
TRBV3-1,TRBJ2-3,-,TRBD2,CASRQTSGTDTQYF,TGTGCCAGCAGACAGACTAGCGGTACAGATACGCAGTATTTT
TRBV25-1,TRBJ2-7,many,-,CASSEAGLYEQYF,TGTGCCAGCAGTGAGGCGGGACTGTACGAGCAGTACTTC
TRBV5-8,TRBJ1-1,many,-,CASSLFRANTEAFF,TGTGCCAGCAGCTTGTTCCGGGCGAACACTGAAGCTTTCTTT
TRBV7-7,TRBJ2-1,-,-,CASSLDWTQSYNEQFF,TGTGCCAGCAGCTTAGATTGGACGCAGTCCTACAATGAGCAGTTCTTC
TRBV5-1,TRBJ2-5,many,-,CASRGGAQETQYF,TGCGCCAGCAGAGGGGGGGCCCAAGAGACCCAGTACTTC
TRBV28,TRBJ1-5,few,TRBD1,CASRGTGGLPQHF,TGTGCCAGCAGGGGGACAGGGGGTTTGCCCCAGCATTTT
TRBV21-1,TRBJ1-4,few,-,CASSKVNRANEKLFF,TGTGCCAGCAGCAAAGTGAACAGGGCTAATGAAAAACTGTTTTTT
TRBV27,TRBJ1-1,-,-,CASSPTARNTEAFF,TGTGCCAGCAGTCCGACGGCCAGGAACACTGAAGCTTTCTTT
TRBV4-3,TRBJ2-1,many,-,CASSQDSSPNEQFF,TGCGCCAGCAGCCAAGATAGTAGCCCCAATGAGCAGTTCTTC
TRBV5-1,TRBJ2-1,many,-,CASRLTTRGMNNEQFF,TGCGCCAGCAGGCTGACGACCAGGGGTATGAACAATGAGCAGTTCTTC
TRBV7-2,TRBJ1-6,many,-,CASSLAGGYNSPLHF,TGTGCCAGCAGCTTAGCAGGGGGCTATAATTCACCCCTCCACTTT
TRBV20-1,TRBJ2-2,many,-,CSARGQPNTGELFF,TGCAGTGCTAGAGGGCAACCGAACACCGGGGAGCTGTTTTTT
TRBV28,TRBJ2-7,-,TRBD1,CASSGQGAGSYEQYF,TGTGCCAGCAGTGGACAGGGGGCGGGCTCCTACGAGCAGTACTTC